Reported below is one TCR beta chain. The antigen is not known. This entry is derived from a study of T cell responses to AZD1222 COVID-19 vaccine. Study-level findings and limits: At baseline, just six or seven AZD1222 recipients tested seropositive. Across the whole spike, CD4 TCRs peaked at regions 160-218 and 743-854.

Profiled with immunoSEQ multiplex PCR; TCRdb holds only in-frame clones, not every one. This sample has some 110,000 clones, with roughly 88% found just once. This clonotype originated in an adult in good health. The specimen comprised peripheral blood, sampled on day 0 of AZD1222 vaccination.

The CDR3 DNA follows: TGCGCCAGCAGCTTGGCCGATAGGGCCACTGAAGCTTTCTTT. Its protein is CASSLADRATEAFF. The V call is TRBV5-1, the J call TRBJ1-1; the D is unclear. V was trimmed by 0 bases and J by 4 bases, leaving 10 bases between them. CDR3 length: 14 amino acids. Germline V gene data show CDR1 as SGHRS and CDR2 as YFSETQ.